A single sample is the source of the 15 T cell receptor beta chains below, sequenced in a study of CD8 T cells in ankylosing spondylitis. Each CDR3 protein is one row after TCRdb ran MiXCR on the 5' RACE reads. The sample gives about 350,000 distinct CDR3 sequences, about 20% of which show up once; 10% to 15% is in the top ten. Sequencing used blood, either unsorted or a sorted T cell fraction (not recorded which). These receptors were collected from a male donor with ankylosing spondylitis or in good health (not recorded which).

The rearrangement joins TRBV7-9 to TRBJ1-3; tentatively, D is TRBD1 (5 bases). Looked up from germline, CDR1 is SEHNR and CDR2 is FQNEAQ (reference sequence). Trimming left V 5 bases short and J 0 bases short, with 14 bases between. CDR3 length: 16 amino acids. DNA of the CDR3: TGTGCCAGCAGCCCCCGACAGATCACCTCTGGAAACACCATATATTTT. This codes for CASSPRQITSGNTIYF.

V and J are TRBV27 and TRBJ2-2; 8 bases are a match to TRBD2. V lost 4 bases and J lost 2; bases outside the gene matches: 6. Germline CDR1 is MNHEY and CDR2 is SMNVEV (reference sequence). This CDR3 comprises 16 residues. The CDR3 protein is CASSSGLEGNTGELFF. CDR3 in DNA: TGTGCCAGCAGTTCGGGACTAGAGGGCAACACCGGGGAGCTGTTTTTT.

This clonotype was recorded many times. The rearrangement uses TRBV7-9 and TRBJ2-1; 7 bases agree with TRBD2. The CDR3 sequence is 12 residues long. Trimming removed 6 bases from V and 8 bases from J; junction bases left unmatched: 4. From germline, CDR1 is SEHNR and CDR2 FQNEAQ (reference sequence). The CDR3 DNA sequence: TGTGCCAGCAGTTTGGGAGGGGATGAGCAGTTCTTC. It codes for CASSLGGDEQFF.

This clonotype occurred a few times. CDR3 sequence (DNA): TGTGCCAGCAGTGAAGGGGCCGACAGGGGGCGGTGGGAGACCCAGTACTTC. It yields the protein CASSEGADRGRWETQYF. The chain combines TRBV6-1 with TRBJ2-5, with TRBD1 matching 10 bases. Germline trimming cut 1 base from V and 5 bases from J; bases unmatched to any gene: 10. Germline V gives CDR1 MNHNS, CDR2 SASEGT. This CDR3 spans 17 amino acids.

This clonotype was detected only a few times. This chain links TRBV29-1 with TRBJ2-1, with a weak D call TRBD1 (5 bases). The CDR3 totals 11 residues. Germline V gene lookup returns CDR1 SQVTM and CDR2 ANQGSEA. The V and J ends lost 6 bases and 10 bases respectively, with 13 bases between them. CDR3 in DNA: TGCAGCGTCGCCTTCAGGGCAGAGCAGTTCTTC. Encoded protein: CSVAFRAEQFF.

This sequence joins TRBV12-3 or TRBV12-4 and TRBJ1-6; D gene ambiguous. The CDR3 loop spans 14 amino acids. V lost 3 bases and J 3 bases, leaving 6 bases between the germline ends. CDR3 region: CASSLPDYNSPLHF. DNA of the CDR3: TGTGCCAGCAGTTTGCCAGACTATAATTCACCCCTCCACTTT.

CDR3 in DNA: TGTGCCAGCACCCCAGCCAGCTTGGGGACCGGGGAGCTGTTTTTT. Translation: CASTPASLGTGELFF. V gene TRBV25-1 combines with J gene TRBJ2-2; D remains ambiguous. V was clipped by 7 bases and J by 5 bases, with 17 bases between them. The CDR3 has 15 amino acids. In germline, CDR1 is MGHDK, CDR2 SYGVNS.

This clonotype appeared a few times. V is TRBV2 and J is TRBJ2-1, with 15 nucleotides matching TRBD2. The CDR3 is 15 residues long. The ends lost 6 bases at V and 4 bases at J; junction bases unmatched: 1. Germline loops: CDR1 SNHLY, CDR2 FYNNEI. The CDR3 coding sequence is TGTGCCAGCAGGGGGACTAGCGGGGGGTACAATGAGCAGTTCTTC. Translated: CASRGTSGGYNEQFF.

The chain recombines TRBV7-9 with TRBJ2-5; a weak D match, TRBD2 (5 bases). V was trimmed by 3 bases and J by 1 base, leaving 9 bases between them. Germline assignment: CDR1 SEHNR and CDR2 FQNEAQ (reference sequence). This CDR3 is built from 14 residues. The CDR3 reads CASSLIRGQETQYF. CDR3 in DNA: TGTGCCAGCAGCTTGATCCGGGGCCAAGAGACCCAGTACTTC.

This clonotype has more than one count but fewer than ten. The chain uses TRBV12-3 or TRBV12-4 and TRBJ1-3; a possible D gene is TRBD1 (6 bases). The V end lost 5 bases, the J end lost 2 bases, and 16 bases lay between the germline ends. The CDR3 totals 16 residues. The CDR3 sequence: CASSPPGHTTGNTIYF. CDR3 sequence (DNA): TGTGCCAGCAGTCCCCCGGGACATACTACTGGAAACACCATATATTTT.

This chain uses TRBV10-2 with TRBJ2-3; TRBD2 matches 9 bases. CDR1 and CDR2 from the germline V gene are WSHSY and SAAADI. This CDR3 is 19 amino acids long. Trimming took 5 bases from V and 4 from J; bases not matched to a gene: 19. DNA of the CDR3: TGCGCCAGCAGTCCCGCCGCGGGGACTAGCCTCTGGGGAGCAGATACGCAGTATTTT. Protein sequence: CASSPAAGTSLWGADTQYF.

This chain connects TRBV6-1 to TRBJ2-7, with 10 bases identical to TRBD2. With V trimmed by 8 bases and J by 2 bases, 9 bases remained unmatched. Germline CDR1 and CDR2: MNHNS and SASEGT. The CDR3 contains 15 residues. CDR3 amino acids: CASGELAGNPYEQYF. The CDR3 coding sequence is TGTGCCAGCGGGGAACTAGCGGGGAACCCCTACGAGCAGTACTTC.

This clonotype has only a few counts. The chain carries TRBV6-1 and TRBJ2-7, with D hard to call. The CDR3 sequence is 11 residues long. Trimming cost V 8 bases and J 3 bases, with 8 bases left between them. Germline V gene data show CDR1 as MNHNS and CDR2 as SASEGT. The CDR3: CASPDGYEQYF. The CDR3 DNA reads TGTGCCAGCCCGGACGGCTACGAGCAGTACTTC.

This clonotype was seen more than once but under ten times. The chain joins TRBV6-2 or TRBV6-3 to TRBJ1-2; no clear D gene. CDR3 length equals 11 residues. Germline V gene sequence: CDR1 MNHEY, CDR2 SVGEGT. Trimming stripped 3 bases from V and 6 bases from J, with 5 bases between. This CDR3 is CASSYSHGYTF. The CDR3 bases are TGTGCCAGCAGTTATTCCCATGGCTACACCTTC.

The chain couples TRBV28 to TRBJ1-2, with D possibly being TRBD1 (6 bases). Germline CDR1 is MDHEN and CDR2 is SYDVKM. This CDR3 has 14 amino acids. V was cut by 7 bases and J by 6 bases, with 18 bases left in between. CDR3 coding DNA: TGTGCCAGCACCCCCTGGGGGGGACAAGATGGCTACACCTTC. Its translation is CASTPWGGQDGYTF.